Listed here is a single T cell receptor beta chain. The target antigen is unknown. PCR involved 60 Vbeta and 13 Jbeta primers. Libraries were prepared by immunoSEQ multiplex PCR; TCRdb keeps only in-frame clonotypes and omits some of them. The sample shows 150,000 to 200,000 clones, roughly 82% of them seen only once. This entry is derived from a study of cytomegalovirus exposure and HLA in healthy donors. Study results and limitations: Presence/absence analyses treated sequencing depth as roughly uniform across donors.

V lost 5 bases, J lost 2 bases, and 9 bases stayed unmatched. This CDR3 comprises 15 residues. Germline assignment: CDR1 SGHAT and CDR2 FQNNGV. The sequence was collected from a man in his forties in good health and CMV-seronegative. What was sequenced was PBMCs. J is TRBJ2-7 and V is TRBV11-2; 7 bases fit TRBD1. In DNA, the CDR3 is TGTGCCAGCAGCCTTCCTTGGGACAGAGCCTACGAGCAGTACTTC. It translates to CASSLPWDRAYEQYF.